This T cell receptor (beta chain) appears in the sequencing data of a study of shared clonotypes between healthy human individuals. About this clone: Its specificity is unknown.

Regarding the study as a whole: Clonotypes shared by all four donors outscored non-shared clonotypes in generation probability. Four donors shared 5% to 5.5% of their naive CD4 clonotypes.

Naive CD8 cells comprised CD45RO-negative, CCR7-positively selected cells, excluding terminally differentiated effector memory CD45RA+ cells. Every contributor of samples was a Caucasian grown-up residing in Nashville, Tennessee. CDR1 is SGHTS and CDR2 is YDEGEE in the germline V gene. The V and J ends lost 6 bases and 2 bases, in that order; junction bases with no gene match: 5. CDR3 length: 14 residues. Assay execution took place at the deep level. The protocol was immunoSEQ multiplex PCR, while the TCRdb copy is restricted to in-frame clones and leaves out a portion. Among 1.5 million to 2.5 million clones listed, about 95% were seen once.

This receptor was taken from a man aged 18 to 35 in good health. The sequencing input was naive CD8+ T cells sorted from blood. The V and J genes are TRBV5-8 and TRBJ1-2; TRBD1 agrees at 9 bases. The CDR3 DNA reads TGTGCCAGCACCAAAGGACAGGGGAACTATGGCTACACCTTC. Translated, it gives CASTKGQGNYGYTF.